This TCR beta chain was sequenced for a study of CD8+CD57+ T cells in acquired aplastic anemia. Profiles of TCR beta VDJ and CDR3 were generated from a genomic DNA template. TCRdb redid the calling of the reads with MiXCR, one entry per CDR3 protein. Of approximately 200,000 distinct CDR3 sequences listed, roughly 56% are singletons. The CDR3 totals 14 residues. Germline assignment: CDR1 LNHDA and CDR2 SQIVND (reference sequence). V was cut by 3 bases and J by 2 bases, with 10 bases left in between. J is TRBJ2-5 and V is TRBV19; maybe TRBD2 (6 bases). The sequence was collected from a human donor in good health, serving as a control. The sample was sorted CD4+, CD8+, or CD8+CD57+ T cells (not recorded which) from PBMCs. The CDR3 loop is CASSIQGGQETQYF. CDR3 DNA sequence: TGTGCCAGTAGTATCCAGGGAGGTCAAGAGACCCAGTACTTC.